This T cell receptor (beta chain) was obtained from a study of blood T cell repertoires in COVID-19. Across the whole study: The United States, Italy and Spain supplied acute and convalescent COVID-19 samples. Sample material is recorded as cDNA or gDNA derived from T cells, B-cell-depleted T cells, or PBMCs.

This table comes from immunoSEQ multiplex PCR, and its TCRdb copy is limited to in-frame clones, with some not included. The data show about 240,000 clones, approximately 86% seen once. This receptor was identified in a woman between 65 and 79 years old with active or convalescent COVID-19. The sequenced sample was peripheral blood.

For the CDR3, the DNA is TGTGCCAGCAGCCTGGAGTTCGCAGATACGCAGTATTTT. Translated, it gives CASSLEFADTQYF. The rearrangement uses TRBV6-4 and TRBJ2-3; D not certain. There are 13 residues in the CDR3. The germline V gene has CDR1 MRHNA and CDR2 SNTAGT. Trimming took 6 bases from V and 4 from J, leaving 11 bases between them.